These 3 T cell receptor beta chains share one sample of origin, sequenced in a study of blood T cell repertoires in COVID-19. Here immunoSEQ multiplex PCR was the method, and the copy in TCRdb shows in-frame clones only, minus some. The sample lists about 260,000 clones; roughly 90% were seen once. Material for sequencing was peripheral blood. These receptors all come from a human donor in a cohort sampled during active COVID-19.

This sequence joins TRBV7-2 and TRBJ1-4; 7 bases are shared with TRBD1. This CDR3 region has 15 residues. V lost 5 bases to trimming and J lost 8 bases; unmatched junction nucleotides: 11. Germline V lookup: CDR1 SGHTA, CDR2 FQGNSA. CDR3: CASSPVTGVREKLFF. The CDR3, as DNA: TGTGCCAGCAGCCCCGTTACAGGGGTCCGGGAAAAACTGTTTTTT.

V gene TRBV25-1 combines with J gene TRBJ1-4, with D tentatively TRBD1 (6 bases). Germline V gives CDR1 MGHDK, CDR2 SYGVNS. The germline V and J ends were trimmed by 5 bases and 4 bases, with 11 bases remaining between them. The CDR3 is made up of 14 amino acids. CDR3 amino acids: CASSLYRDNEKLFF. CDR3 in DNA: TGTGCCAGCAGTTTGTACAGGGATAATGAAAAACTGTTTTTT. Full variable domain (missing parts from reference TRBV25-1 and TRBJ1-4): EADIYQTPRYLVIGTGKKITLECSQTMGHDKMYWYQQDPGMELHLIHYSYGVNSTEKGDLSSESTVSRIRTEHFPLTLESARPSHTSQYLCASSLYRDNEKLFFGSGTQLSVL.

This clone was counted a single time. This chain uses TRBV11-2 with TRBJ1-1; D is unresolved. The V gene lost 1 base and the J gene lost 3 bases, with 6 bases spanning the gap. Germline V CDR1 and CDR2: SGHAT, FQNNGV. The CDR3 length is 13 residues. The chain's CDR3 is CASSLGTDTEAFF. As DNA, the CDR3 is TGTGCCAGCAGCTTAGGTACAGACACTGAAGCTTTCTTT.